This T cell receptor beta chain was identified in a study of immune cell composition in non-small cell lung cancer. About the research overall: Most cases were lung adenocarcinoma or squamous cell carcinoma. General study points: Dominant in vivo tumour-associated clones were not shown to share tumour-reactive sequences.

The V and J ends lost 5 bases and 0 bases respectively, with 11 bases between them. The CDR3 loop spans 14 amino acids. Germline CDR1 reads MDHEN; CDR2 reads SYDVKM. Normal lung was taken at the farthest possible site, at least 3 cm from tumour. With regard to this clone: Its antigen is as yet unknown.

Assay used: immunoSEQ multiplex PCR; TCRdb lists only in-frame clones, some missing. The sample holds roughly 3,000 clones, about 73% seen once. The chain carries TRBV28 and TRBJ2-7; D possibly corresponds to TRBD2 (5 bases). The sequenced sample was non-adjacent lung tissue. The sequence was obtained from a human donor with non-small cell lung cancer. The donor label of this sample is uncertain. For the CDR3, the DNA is TGTGCCAGCAGTACGGGATCCCTCTCCTACGAGCAGTACTTC. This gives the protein CASSTGSLSYEQYF.